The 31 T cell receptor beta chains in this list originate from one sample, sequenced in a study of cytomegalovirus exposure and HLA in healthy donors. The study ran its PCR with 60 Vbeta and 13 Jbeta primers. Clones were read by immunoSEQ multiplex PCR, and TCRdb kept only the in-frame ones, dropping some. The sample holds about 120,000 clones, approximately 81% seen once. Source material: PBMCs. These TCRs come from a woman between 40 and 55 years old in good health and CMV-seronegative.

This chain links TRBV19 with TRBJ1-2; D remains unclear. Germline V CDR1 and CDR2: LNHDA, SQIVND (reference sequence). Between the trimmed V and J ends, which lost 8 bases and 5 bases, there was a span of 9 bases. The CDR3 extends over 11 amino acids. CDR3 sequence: CASEGGYGYTF. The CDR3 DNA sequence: TGTGCCAGTGAGGGAGGGTATGGCTACACCTTC.

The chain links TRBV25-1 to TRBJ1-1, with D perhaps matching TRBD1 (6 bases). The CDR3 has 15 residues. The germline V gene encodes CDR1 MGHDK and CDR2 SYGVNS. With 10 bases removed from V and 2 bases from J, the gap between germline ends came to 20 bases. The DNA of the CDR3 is TGTGCCACCTCCGCAGCCGGGGGGACAAACACTGAAGCTTTCTTT. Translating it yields CATSAAGGTNTEAFF.

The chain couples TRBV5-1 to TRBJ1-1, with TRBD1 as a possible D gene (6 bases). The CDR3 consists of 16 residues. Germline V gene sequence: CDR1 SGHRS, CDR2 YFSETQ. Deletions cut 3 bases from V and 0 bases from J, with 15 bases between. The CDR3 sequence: CASSSKGDGVNTEAFF. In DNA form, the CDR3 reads TGCGCCAGCAGCTCGAAGGGGGATGGTGTGAACACTGAAGCTTTCTTT.

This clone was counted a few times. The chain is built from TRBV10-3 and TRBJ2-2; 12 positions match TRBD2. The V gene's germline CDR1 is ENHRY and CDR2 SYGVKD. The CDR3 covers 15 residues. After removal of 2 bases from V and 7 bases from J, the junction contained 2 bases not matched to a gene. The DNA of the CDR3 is TGTGCCATCAGTGAGGAGGGACTAGCGGGCGGGGAGCTGTTTTTT. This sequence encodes CAISEEGLAGGELFF.

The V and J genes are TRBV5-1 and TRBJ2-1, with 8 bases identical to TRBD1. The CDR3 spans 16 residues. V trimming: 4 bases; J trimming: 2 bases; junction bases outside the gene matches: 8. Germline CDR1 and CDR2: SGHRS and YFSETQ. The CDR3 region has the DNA TGCGCCAGCAGCCCAAACCCGGGACAGGCCTACAATGAGCAGTTCTTC. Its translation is CASSPNPGQAYNEQFF.

CDR3 bases: TGCGCCAGCAGCCAAGCCCCGATGAGCTCCTACAATGAGCAGTTCTTC. As protein: CASSQAPMSSYNEQFF. The rearrangement joins TRBV4-1 to TRBJ2-1; the D is unclear. The CDR3 consists of 16 residues. Between the trimmed V and J ends, which lost 1 base and 0 bases, there was a span of 10 bases. Germline lookup yields CDR1 MGHRA and CDR2 YSYEKL.

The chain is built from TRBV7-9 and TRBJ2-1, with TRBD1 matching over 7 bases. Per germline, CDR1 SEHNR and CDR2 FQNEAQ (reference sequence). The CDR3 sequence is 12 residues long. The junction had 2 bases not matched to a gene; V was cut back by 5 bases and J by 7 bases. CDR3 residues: CASSEQGNEQFF. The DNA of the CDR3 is TGTGCCAGCAGCGAACAGGGGAATGAGCAGTTCTTC.

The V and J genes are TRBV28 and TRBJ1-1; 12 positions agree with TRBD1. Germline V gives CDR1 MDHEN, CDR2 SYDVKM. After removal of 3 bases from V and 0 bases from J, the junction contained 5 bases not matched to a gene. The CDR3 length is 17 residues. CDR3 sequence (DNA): TGTGCCAGCAGTTTGGGACAGGGGGCTTTCATGAACACTGAAGCTTTCTTT. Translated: CASSLGQGAFMNTEAFF.

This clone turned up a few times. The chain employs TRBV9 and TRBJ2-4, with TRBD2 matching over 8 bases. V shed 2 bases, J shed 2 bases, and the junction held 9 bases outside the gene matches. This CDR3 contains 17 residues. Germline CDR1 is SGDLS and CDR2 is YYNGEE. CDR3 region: CASSVSPGRESKNIQYF. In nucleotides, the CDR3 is TGTGCCAGCAGCGTCTCACCCGGGAGGGAGTCCAAAAACATTCAGTACTTC.

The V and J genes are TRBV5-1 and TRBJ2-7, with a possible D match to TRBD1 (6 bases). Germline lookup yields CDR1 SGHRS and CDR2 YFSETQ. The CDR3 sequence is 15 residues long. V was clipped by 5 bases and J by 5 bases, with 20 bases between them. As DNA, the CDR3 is TGCGCCAGCAGACCGCTGGACAGCTCCTATAACGAGCAGTACTTC. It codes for CASRPLDSSYNEQYF.

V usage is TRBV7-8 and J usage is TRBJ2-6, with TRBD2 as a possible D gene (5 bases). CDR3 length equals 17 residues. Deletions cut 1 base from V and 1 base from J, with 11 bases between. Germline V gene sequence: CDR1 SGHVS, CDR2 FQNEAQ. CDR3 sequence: CASSLGILASGANVLTF. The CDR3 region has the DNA TGTGCCAGCAGCTTAGGCATTCTAGCTTCTGGGGCCAACGTCCTGACTTTC.

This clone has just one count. The DNA for the CDR3 is TGTGCCAGCAGTTTAGCGCGAGGGCCGTCCTACGAGCAGTACTTC. Translated: CASSLARGPSYEQYF. V and J are TRBV27 and TRBJ2-7; TRBD2 might be the D (5 bases). V lost 2 bases and J lost 1, with 12 bases in between. The CDR3 spans 15 residues. CDR1 and CDR2 from the germline V gene are MNHEY and SMNVEV (reference sequence).

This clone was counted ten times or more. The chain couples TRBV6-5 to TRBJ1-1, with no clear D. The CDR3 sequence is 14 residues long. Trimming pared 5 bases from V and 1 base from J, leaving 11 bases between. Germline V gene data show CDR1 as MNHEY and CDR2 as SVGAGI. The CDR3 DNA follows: TGTGCCAGCAGTGAGGGCAGAGGGAACACTGAAGCTTTCTTT. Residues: CASSEGRGNTEAFF.

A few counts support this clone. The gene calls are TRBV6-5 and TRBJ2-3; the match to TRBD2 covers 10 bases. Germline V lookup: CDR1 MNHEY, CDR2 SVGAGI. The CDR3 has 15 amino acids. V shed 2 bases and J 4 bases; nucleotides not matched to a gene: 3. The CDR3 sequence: CASSYSGGESDTQYF. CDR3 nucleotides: TGTGCCAGCAGTTACAGCGGGGGGGAATCAGATACGCAGTATTTT.

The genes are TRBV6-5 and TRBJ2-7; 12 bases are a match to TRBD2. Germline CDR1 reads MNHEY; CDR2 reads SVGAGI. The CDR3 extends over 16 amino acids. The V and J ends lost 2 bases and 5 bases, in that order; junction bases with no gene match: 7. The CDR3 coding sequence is TGTGCCAGCAGTTACCTGGGACTAGCGGGTAAAGACGAGCAGTACTTC. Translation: CASSYLGLAGKDEQYF.

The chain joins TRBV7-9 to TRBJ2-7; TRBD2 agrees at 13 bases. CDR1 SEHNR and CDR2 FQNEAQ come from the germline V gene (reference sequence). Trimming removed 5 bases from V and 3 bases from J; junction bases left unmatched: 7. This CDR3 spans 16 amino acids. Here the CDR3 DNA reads TGTGCCAGCAGCCCACAGACTAGCGGGAGGAACTACGAGCAGTACTTC. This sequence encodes CASSPQTSGRNYEQYF. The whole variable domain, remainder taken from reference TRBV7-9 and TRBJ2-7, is DTGVSQNPRHKITKRGQNVTFRCDPISEHNRLYWYRQTLGQGPEFLTYFQNEAQLEKSRLLSDRFSAERPKGSFSTLEIQRTEQGDSAMYLCASSPQTSGRNYEQYFGPGTRLTVT.

CDR3 sequence: CASGTGGNAYNEQFF. In DNA, the CDR3 is TGTGCCAGTGGCACCGGGGGGAACGCCTACAATGAGCAGTTCTTC. This chain connects TRBV19 to TRBJ2-1, with 7 bases matching TRBD2. CDR1 and CDR2 from the germline V gene are LNHDA and SQIVND (reference sequence). Losses at the gene ends were 8 bases for V and 2 bases for J; bases not matched to a gene: 9. The CDR3 runs to 15 residues.

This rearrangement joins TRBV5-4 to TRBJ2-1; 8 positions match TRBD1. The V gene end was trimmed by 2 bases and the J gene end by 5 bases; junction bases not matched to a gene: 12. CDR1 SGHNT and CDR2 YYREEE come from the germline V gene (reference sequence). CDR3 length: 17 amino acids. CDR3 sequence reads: CASSFGPIGTGNNEQFF. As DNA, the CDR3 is TGTGCCAGCAGCTTTGGACCCATCGGGACAGGTAACAATGAGCAGTTCTTC.

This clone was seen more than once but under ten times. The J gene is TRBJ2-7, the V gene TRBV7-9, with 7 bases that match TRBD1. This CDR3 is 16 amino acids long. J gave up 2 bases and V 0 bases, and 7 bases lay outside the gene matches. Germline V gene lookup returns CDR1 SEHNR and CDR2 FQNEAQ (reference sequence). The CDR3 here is CASSLAPYRGTYEQYF. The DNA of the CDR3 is TGTGCCAGCAGCTTAGCGCCCTACAGGGGCACCTACGAGCAGTACTTC.

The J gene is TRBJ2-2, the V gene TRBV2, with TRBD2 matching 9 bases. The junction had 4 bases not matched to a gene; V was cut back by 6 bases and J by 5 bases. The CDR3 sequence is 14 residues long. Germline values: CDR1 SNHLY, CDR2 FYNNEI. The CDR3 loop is CASRRGGGTGELFF. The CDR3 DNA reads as TGTGCCAGCAGGCGGGGGGGCGGAACCGGGGAGCTGTTTTTT.

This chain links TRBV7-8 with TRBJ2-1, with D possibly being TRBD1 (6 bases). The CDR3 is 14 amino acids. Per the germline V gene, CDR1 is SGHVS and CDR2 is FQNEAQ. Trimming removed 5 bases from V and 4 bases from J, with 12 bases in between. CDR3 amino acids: CASSAQQGYNEQFF. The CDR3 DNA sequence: TGTGCCAGCAGCGCCCAACAGGGTTACAATGAGCAGTTCTTC.

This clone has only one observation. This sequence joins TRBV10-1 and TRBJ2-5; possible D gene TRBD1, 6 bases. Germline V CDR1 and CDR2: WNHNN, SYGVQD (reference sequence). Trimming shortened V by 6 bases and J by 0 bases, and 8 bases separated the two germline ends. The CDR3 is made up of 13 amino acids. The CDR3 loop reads CASSRTDQETQYF. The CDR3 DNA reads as TGCGCCAGCAGCCGGACAGACCAAGAGACCCAGTACTTC.

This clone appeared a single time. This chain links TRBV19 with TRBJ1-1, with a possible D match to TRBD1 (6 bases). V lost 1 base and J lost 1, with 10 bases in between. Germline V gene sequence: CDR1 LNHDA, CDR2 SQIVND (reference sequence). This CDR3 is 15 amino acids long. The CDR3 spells CASSIGQGTNTEAFF. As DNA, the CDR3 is TGTGCCAGTAGTATAGGTCAGGGGACGAACACTGAAGCTTTCTTT.

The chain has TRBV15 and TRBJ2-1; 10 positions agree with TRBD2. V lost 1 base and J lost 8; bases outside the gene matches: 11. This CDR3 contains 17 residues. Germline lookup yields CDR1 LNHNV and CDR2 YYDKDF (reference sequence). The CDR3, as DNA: TGTGCCACCAGCAGAGTGATGAGCGGGAGGGCCGACGATGAGCAGTTCTTC. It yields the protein CATSRVMSGRADDEQFF.

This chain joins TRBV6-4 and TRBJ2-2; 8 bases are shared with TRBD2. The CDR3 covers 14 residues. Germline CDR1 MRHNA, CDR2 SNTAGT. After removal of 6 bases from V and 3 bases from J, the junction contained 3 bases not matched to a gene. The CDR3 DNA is TGTGCCAGCAGACTAGCGGCGGACACCGGGGAGCTGTTTTTT. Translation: CASRLAADTGELFF.

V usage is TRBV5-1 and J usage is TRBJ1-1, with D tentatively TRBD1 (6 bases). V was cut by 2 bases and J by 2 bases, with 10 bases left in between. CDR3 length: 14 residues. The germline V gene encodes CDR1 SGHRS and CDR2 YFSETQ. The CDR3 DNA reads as TGCGCCAGCAGCTTAATCAGGGGTAACACTGAAGCTTTCTTT. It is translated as CASSLIRGNTEAFF.

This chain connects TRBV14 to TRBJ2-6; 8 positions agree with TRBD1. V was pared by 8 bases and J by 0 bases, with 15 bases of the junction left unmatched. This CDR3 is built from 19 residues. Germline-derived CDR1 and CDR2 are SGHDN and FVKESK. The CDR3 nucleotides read TGTGCCAGCTATAACTCCGGACAGGGTAAAACCTCTGGGGCCAACGTCCTGACTTTC. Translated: CASYNSGQGKTSGANVLTF.

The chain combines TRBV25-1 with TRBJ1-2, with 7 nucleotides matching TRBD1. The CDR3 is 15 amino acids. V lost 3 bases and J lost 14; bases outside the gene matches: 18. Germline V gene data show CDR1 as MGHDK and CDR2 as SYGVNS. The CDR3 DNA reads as TGTGCCAGCAGTGAGATCCCCAGGAATCCATCGGACAGGACCTTC. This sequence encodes CASSEIPRNPSDRTF.

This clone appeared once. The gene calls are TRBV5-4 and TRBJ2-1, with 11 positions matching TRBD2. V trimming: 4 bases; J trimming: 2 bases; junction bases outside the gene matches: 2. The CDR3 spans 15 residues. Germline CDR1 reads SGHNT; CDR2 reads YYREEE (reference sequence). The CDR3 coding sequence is TGTGCCAGCAGCCCGACTAGCGGGACCTACAATGAGCAGTTCTTC. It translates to CASSPTSGTYNEQFF.

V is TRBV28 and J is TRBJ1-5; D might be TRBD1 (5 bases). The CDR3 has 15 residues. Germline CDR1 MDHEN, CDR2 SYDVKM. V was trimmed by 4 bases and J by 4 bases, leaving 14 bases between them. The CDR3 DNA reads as TGTGCCAGCAGTTCCGCGGGGGGTTTGAATCAGCCCCAGCATTTT. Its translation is CASSSAGGLNQPQHF. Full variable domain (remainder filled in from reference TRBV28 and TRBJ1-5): DVKVTQSSRYLVKRTGEKVFLECVQDMDHENMFWYRQDPGLGLRLIYFSYDVKMKEKGDIPEGYSVSREKKERFSLILESASTNQTSMYLCASSSAGGLNQPQHFGDGTRLSIL.

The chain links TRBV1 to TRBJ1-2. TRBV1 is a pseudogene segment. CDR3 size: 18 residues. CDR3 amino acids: CTSRPPMLVQGGGCGYTF. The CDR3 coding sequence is TGCACCAGCAGGCCCCCAATGCTGGTGCAAGGGGGGGGCTGTGGCTACACCTTC.